These T cell receptor beta chains were read from a single sample in a study of vaccination and CD4 T cells after COVID-19. TCRdb independently ran MiXCR on the PCR reads; one entry per CDR3 protein. Of 10,000 or so distinct CDR3 sequences listed, 51% are singletons. Their antigens remain unidentified. The sample comprised CD4+ T cells from blood, cultured in vitro. Every receptor here comes from a human donor who had recovered from COVID-19. Both conserved end residues are part of each CDR3. The order of the fields is D gene, V gene, clone size, J gene, CDR3 protein, CDR3 DNA. The D gene is left open where the match is weak. Clone sizes are given selectively: once, few, many, or a class where the clone is expanded.

-	TRBV12-3/TRBV12-4	few	TRBJ2-3	CASSYSGADTQYF	TGTGCCAGCAGTTATTCAGGGGCAGATACGCAGTATTTT
-	TRBV6-1	once	TRBJ1-4	CASGRPGTTNEKLFF	TGTGCCAGCGGGAGACCTGGGACAACTAATGAAAAACTGTTTTTT
-	TRBV20-1	-	TRBJ1-1	CSASPSMGVAEAFF	TGCAGTGCTAGCCCGTCAATGGGTGTAGCTGAAGCTTTCTTT
-	TRBV6-5	few	TRBJ1-1	CASSYGREKNTEAFF	TGTGCCAGCAGTTACGGCAGGGAAAAGAACACTGAAGCTTTCTTT
-	TRBV5-1	-	TRBJ1-2	CASSTGTDYGYTF	TGCGCCAGCAGCACAGGGACTGATTATGGCTACACCTTC
-	TRBV30	few	TRBJ2-1	CAWSRGISSYNEQFF	TGTGCCTGGAGTAGGGGGATATCGTCCTACAATGAGCAGTTCTTC
-	TRBV6-1	few	TRBJ1-2	CASSLRGAGVDGYTF	TGTGCCAGCAGTCTTCGAGGGGCGGGAGTTGATGGCTACACCTTC
-	TRBV7-9	-	TRBJ1-1	CASSPRTAVEAFF	TGTGCCAGCAGCCCCCGGACCGCAGTCGAAGCTTTCTTT
-	TRBV11-3	few	TRBJ1-1	CASSLEPGGRTEAFF	TGTGCCAGCAGCTTAGAACCAGGCGGGCGGACTGAAGCTTTCTTT
-	TRBV12-3/TRBV12-4	-	TRBJ2-1	CASTPTKGLGSEQFF	TGTGCCAGCACCCCCACAAAGGGGCTTGGCAGTGAGCAGTTCTTC
-	TRBV5-4	few	TRBJ2-7	CASTRKGGGYEQYF	TGTGCCAGCACCAGAAAGGGTGGGGGCTACGAGCAGTACTTC
TRBD1	TRBV5-3	few	TRBJ1-2	CASSPDRGWGNYGYTF	TGTGCCAGCAGCCCGGACAGGGGATGGGGGAACTATGGCTACACCTTC
-	TRBV7-2	-	TRBJ2-3	CASSLRWGTQYF	TGTGCCAGCAGCTTACGATGGGGTACGCAGTATTTT
-	TRBV30	-	TRBJ1-5	CAWSSPQAIYNQPQHF	TGTGCCTGGAGTTCTCCACAGGCGATTTACAATCAGCCCCAGCATTTT
TRBD1	TRBV29-1	-	TRBJ1-2	CSVEDRTGYNYGYTF	TGCAGCGTTGAAGATAGGACAGGATATAACTATGGCTACACCTTC
TRBD2	TRBV5-1	-	TRBJ2-5	CASSALAGGRETQYF	TGCGCCAGCAGCGCCCTAGCGGGGGGGAGAGAGACCCAGTACTTC
TRBD1	TRBV2	few	TRBJ1-6	CASKTDRDNSPLHF	TGTGCCAGCAAAACAGACAGGGATAATTCACCCCTCCACTTT
-	TRBV12-3/TRBV12-4	-	TRBJ1-1	CASSHDLGGDDTEAFF	TGTGCCAGCAGCCACGACCTGGGGGGGGATGACACTGAAGCTTTCTTT
-	TRBV6-1	few	TRBJ1-5	CASSVGSRNQPQHF	TGTGCCAGCAGTGTCGGCTCCAGGAATCAGCCCCAGCATTTT
TRBD1	TRBV6-2/TRBV6-3	-	TRBJ1-5	CASSTLPGQGGQPQHF	TGTGCCAGCAGTACCCTGCCGGGACAGGGGGGTCAGCCCCAGCATTTT
TRBD2	TRBV7-9	few	TRBJ2-1	CASSLAPAGVYNEQFF	TGTGCCAGCAGCTTAGCTCCAGCGGGAGTTTACAATGAGCAGTTCTTC
-	TRBV29-1	few	TRBJ2-2	CSALGRTGELFF	TGCAGCGCTCTGGGGCGCACCGGGGAGCTGTTTTTT
TRBD2	TRBV10-2	once	TRBJ2-6	CASSESLRGGSGANVLTF	TGCGCCAGCAGTGAGTCTTTGCGGGGGGGCTCTGGGGCCAACGTCCTGACTTTC
TRBD1	TRBV5-1	few	TRBJ2-3	CASSQLGRTGSTDTQYF	TGCGCCAGCAGCCAACTGGGAAGGACAGGGAGCACAGATACGCAGTATTTT
-	TRBV2	-	TRBJ1-5	CASNSLNSNQPQHF	TGTGCCAGCAATTCCCTGAATAGCAATCAGCCCCAGCATTTT
-	TRBV20-1	-	TRBJ2-7	CSLGDAYEQYF	TGCAGCCTGGGGGACGCCTACGAGCAGTACTTC
TRBD1	TRBV4-1	-	TRBJ1-6	CASSPAGQVYNSPLHF	TGCGCCAGCAGCCCAGCCGGACAGGTTTATAATTCACCCCTCCACTTT
-	TRBV6-5	few	TRBJ2-7	CASSYPEREFSYEQYF	TGTGCCAGCAGTTACCCGGAACGAGAGTTCTCCTACGAGCAGTACTTC
-	TRBV5-4	-	TRBJ1-1	CASSFFGESWNTEAFF	TGTGCCAGCAGCTTCTTCGGGGAGTCCTGGAACACTGAAGCTTTCTTT
-	TRBV2	-	TRBJ1-2	CASSADSNYGYTF	TGTGCCAGCAGCGCGGACAGTAACTATGGCTACACCTTC
-	TRBV11-3	few	TRBJ1-3	CASSSPRAGGNTIYF	TGTGCCAGCAGCTCCCCCAGGGCAGGAGGAAACACCATATATTTT
TRBD2	TRBV2	-	TRBJ2-3	CASTDGLAGGYLRDTQYF	TGTGCCAGCACCGATGGGCTAGCGGGGGGGTACCTTCGGGATACGCAGTATTTT
-	TRBV15	-	TRBJ1-4	CATSTKGDPTNEKLFF	TGTGCCACCAGCACTAAAGGGGACCCAACTAATGAAAAACTGTTTTTT
-	TRBV19	once	TRBJ2-4	CASSITLDGNIQYF	TGTGCCAGTAGTATAACACTAGACGGAAACATTCAGTACTTC
TRBD2	TRBV11-3	-	TRBJ2-5	CASSSEGTNQETQYF	TGTGCCAGCAGCTCGGAGGGGACTAACCAAGAGACCCAGTACTTC
TRBD1	TRBV6-1	-	TRBJ1-1	CASTLTGAMDTEAFF	TGTGCCAGCACCCTGACAGGGGCCATGGACACTGAAGCTTTCTTT
-	TRBV4-1	once	TRBJ1-1	CASSQDRSRAVTEAFF	TGCGCCAGCAGCCAAGATAGGTCCAGGGCAGTTACTGAAGCTTTCTTT
TRBD1	TRBV7-2	few	TRBJ1-1	CASSFRGATEAFF	TGTGCCAGCAGCTTCAGGGGGGCTACTGAAGCTTTCTTT
-	TRBV19	few	TRBJ2-2	CASSIRGNTGELFF	TGTGCCAGTAGTATCAGGGGAAACACCGGGGAGCTGTTTTTT
TRBD1	TRBV5-3	-	TRBJ2-5	CASSWLRGLGQGGRETQYF	TGTGCCAGCAGCTGGTTACGGGGCTTGGGACAGGGAGGGCGGGAGACCCAGTACTTC